These 26 T cell receptor beta chains share one sample of origin, sequenced in a study of neoadjuvant anti-PD-1 for oral cavity cancer. The repertoire was sequenced with immunoSEQ multiplex PCR; TCRdb's copy has only in-frame clones and lacks some. The sample consists of around 70,000 clones, roughly 81% of them appearing once. Time point here: after neoadjuvant nivolumab, at surgical resection. This material consisted of PBMCs, taken after nivolumab (anti-PD-1) treatment. The receptors were gathered from a person between 35 and 79 years old with oral cavity squamous cell carcinoma.

The chain uses TRBV15 and TRBJ1-2, with 7 bases matching TRBD1. With V trimmed by 0 bases and J by 2 bases, 3 bases remained unmatched. Germline CDR1 and CDR2: LNHNV and YYDKDF (reference sequence). This CDR3 has 15 amino acids. CDR3 DNA sequence: TGTGCCACCAGCAGAGAGAAGGGGGCGAACTATGGCTACACCTTC. It codes for CATSREKGANYGYTF.

The chain carries TRBV6-5 and TRBJ2-7; the D gene is possibly TRBD1 (6 bases). CDR3 size: 15 residues. V lost 5 bases and J lost 6, with 20 bases in between. Looked up from germline, CDR1 is MNHEY and CDR2 is SVGAGI. DNA of the CDR3: TGTGCCAGCAGTACCATGGGGGCGAGTATTGCCGAGCAGTACTTC. Translation gives CASSTMGASIAEQYF.

V usage is TRBV29-1 and J usage is TRBJ2-3; D possibly matches TRBD1 or TRBD2 (6 bases each). Germline CDR1 and CDR2: SQVTM and ANQGSEA. CDR3 size: 17 residues. Trimming removed 1 base at V and 0 bases at J, with 17 bases between. The CDR3 is CSVEASSRGLSTDTQYF. The CDR3 DNA sequence: TGCAGCGTTGAAGCCTCCTCCAGGGGACTTAGCACAGATACGCAGTATTTT.

The rearrangement joins TRBV2 to TRBJ2-7; D is unclear. The CDR3 sequence is 14 residues long. Germline V gives CDR1 SNHLY, CDR2 FYNNEI. The V end lost 0 bases, the J end lost 2 bases, and 8 bases lay between the germline ends. As DNA, the CDR3 is TGTGCCAGCAGTGAAGCGTACGGAACCTACGAGCAGTACTTC. Residues: CASSEAYGTYEQYF.

The chain is built from TRBV10-1 and TRBJ2-3, with D maybe TRBD2 (5 bases). CDR1 WNHNN and CDR2 SYGVQD come from the germline V gene (reference sequence). This CDR3 has 16 amino acids. V lost 1 base to trimming and J lost 0 bases, with 11 bases between them. The CDR3 DNA follows: TGCGCCAGCAGTGAGTACCGTAGCGCAAGCACAGATACGCAGTATTTT. Its protein product is CASSEYRSASTDTQYF.

The chain is built from TRBV29-1 and TRBJ1-1; D possibly corresponds to TRBD1 (6 bases). This CDR3 region has 12 residues. Trimming cost V 6 bases and J 1 base, with 9 bases left between them. Germline V gene data show CDR1 as SQVTM and CDR2 as ANQGSEA. CDR3 loop: CSVLTGNTEAFF. The CDR3, as DNA: TGCAGCGTGCTGACAGGGAACACTGAAGCTTTCTTT.

This clone appeared once. The V and J genes are TRBV5-8 and TRBJ1-1, with TRBD1 identical over 8 bases. This CDR3 contains 13 residues. Germline V gives CDR1 SGHTS, CDR2 YDEGEE. The J segment lost 4 bases and the V segment lost 3 bases, leaving 2 bases of the junction unmatched. DNA of the CDR3: TGTGCCAGCAGCTCCACAGGGGGCACTGAAGCTTTCTTT. This codes for CASSSTGGTEAFF.

The V call is TRBV10-3, the J call TRBJ2-7; D possibly uses TRBD1 or TRBD2 (5 bases each). The V gene's germline CDR1 is ENHRY and CDR2 SYGVKD. The CDR3 loop spans 13 amino acids. V lost 8 bases and J 2 bases, leaving 13 bases between the germline ends. CDR3 coding DNA: TGTGCCATCGGGGCCAGCGGAACCTACGAGCAGTACTTC. Translated: CAIGASGTYEQYF.

This chain joins TRBV19 and TRBJ1-2; 7 nucleotides agree with TRBD1. J gave up 4 bases and V 6 bases, and 8 bases lay outside the gene matches. Germline V lookup: CDR1 LNHDA, CDR2 SQIVND (reference sequence). The CDR3 totals 14 residues. The CDR3 here is CASRESRGSYGYTF. CDR3 nucleotide sequence: TGTGCCAGTAGGGAGAGCAGGGGGAGCTATGGCTACACCTTC.

The chain joins TRBV11-3 to TRBJ2-1; D is possibly TRBD1 (5 bases). Per germline, CDR1 SGHNT and CDR2 YENEEA. With 2 bases removed from V and 1 base from J, the gap between germline ends came to 9 bases. The CDR3 is 15 residues long. The CDR3 reads CASSLSPGSYNEQFF. The CDR3 nucleotides read TGTGCCAGCAGCTTATCGCCAGGGTCCTACAATGAGCAGTTCTTC.

In its sample, this clone was seen a few times. The CDR3 loop is CASSVVEGAYGEQFF. The CDR3, as DNA: TGTGCCAGCAGCGTAGTGGAGGGGGCTTATGGTGAGCAGTTCTTC. The rearrangement uses TRBV9 and TRBJ2-1, with D possibly TRBD1 on 7 matching bases. The CDR3 is made up of 15 amino acids. Germline values: CDR1 SGDLS, CDR2 YYNGEE. V was cut by 0 bases and J by 9 bases, with 16 bases left in between.

This clone was counted a few times. This chain uses TRBV11-2 with TRBJ2-7; D call uncertain. V was clipped by 3 bases and J by 4 bases, with 13 bases between them. CDR3 length: 14 residues. Germline V gives CDR1 SGHAT, CDR2 FQNNGV. For the CDR3, the DNA is TGTGCCAGCAGCTTCGGTGTCGGCGTATACGAGCAGTACTTC. This codes for CASSFGVGVYEQYF. The variable domain in full, completed from reference TRBV11-2 and TRBJ2-7, reads EAGVAQSPRYKIIEKRQSVAFWCNPISGHATLYWYQQILGQGPKLLIQFQNNGVVDDSQLPKDRFSAERLKGVDSTLKIQPAKLEDSAVYLCASSFGVGVYEQYFGPGTRLTVT.

This clone was observed once. The V call is TRBV6-1, the J call TRBJ2-7; perhaps TRBD2 as D (6 bases). The germline CDR1 and CDR2 sequences are MNHNS and SASEGT. This CDR3 is 15 amino acids long. Between the trimmed V and J ends, which lost 4 bases and 0 bases, there was a span of 13 bases. For the CDR3, the DNA is TGTGCCAGCAGTGTTCGAGGCGGGGCCTCCTACGAGCAGTACTTC. Translated: CASSVRGGASYEQYF.

This chain uses TRBV5-3 with TRBJ2-1; TRBD1 is a possible D gene (5 bases). TRBV5-3 falls under the ORF class, with uncertain function. The V end was cut by 4 bases, the J end by 3 bases, with 20 bases between. This CDR3 region has 17 residues. CDR3 sequence: CARSATWTLRIYNEQFF. In DNA, the CDR3 is TGTGCCAGAAGCGCAACCTGGACACTTCGAATCTACAATGAGCAGTTCTTC.

This clone came up a few times. The rearrangement uses TRBV5-4 and TRBJ2-2; a possible D gene is TRBD1 (6 bases). This CDR3 region has 17 residues. Between the trimmed V and J ends, which lost 0 bases and 7 bases, there was a span of 19 bases. CDR1 SGHNT and CDR2 YYREEE come from the germline V gene (reference sequence). The chain's CDR3 is CASSLGNDRRSGGELFF. CDR3 bases: TGTGCCAGCAGCTTGGGGAACGACAGGAGATCGGGCGGGGAGCTGTTTTTT.

This clone was observed a handful of times. The J gene is TRBJ2-2, the V gene TRBV6-6, with 7 bases fitting TRBD1. Germline loops: CDR1 MNHNY, CDR2 SVGAGI (reference sequence). The J segment lost 4 bases and the V segment lost 2 bases, leaving 4 bases of the junction unmatched. The CDR3 consists of 15 residues. Here the CDR3 DNA reads TGTGCCAGCAGTTACGGGGGACAGTTCACCGGGGAGCTGTTTTTT. Translating gives CASSYGGQFTGELFF.

Only a few counts were recorded for this clone. The chain recombines TRBV7-2 with TRBJ1-1; 7 positions agree with TRBD1. The CDR3 is made up of 15 amino acids. Germline V gene sequence: CDR1 SGHTA, CDR2 FQGNSA. Trimming cost V 4 bases and J 1 base; bases outside gene matches: 6. The chain's CDR3 is CASSSRPGGNTEAFF. Written as DNA, the CDR3 is TGTGCCAGCAGCTCCCGTCCAGGGGGGAACACTGAAGCTTTCTTT. Using reference TRBV7-2 and TRBJ1-1 for the parts outside the CDR3, the full variable domain is GAGVSQSPSNKVTEKGKDVELRCDPISGHTALYWYRQSLGQGLEFLIYFQGNSAPDKSGLPSDRFSAERTGGSVSTLTIQRTQQEDSAVYLCASSSRPGGNTEAFFGQGTRLTVV.

The chain recombines TRBV4-1 with TRBJ1-1, with D unresolved. The CDR3 totals 17 residues. V shed 5 bases and J shed 1 base, with 20 bases lying between them. The V gene's germline CDR1 is MGHRA and CDR2 YSYEKL. The CDR3 spells CASSSRAIPSSNTEAFF. In DNA, the CDR3 is TGCGCCAGCAGCTCCCGGGCCATCCCTTCTTCGAACACTGAAGCTTTCTTT.

The table lists this clone with a count of one. The chain has TRBV6-5 and TRBJ2-4; 9 bases fit TRBD1. V lost 8 bases to trimming and J lost 8 bases; unmatched junction nucleotides: 1. Per germline, CDR1 MNHEY and CDR2 SVGAGI. This CDR3 contains 11 residues. CDR3 protein: CASRDRDIQYF. The CDR3 DNA reads as TGTGCCAGCCGGGACAGGGACATTCAGTACTTC.

The chain couples TRBV11-2 to TRBJ2-7, with D perhaps being TRBD1 or TRBD2 (5 bases each). Germline CDR1 and CDR2: SGHAT and FQNNGV. The CDR3 consists of 15 residues. The germline V and J ends were trimmed by 3 bases and 5 bases, with 17 bases remaining between them. For the CDR3, the DNA is TGTGCCAGCAGCTTCAGTATATCAGGGACGGACGAGCAGTACTTC. It encodes CASSFSISGTDEQYF.

The chain combines TRBV5-8 with TRBJ1-4; D is unresolved. Germline lookup yields CDR1 SGHTS and CDR2 YDEGEE. CDR3 length: 15 amino acids. V was shortened by 1 base and J by 3 bases, with 10 bases between the two germline ends. CDR3 amino acids: CASSLMGIANEKLFF. CDR3 DNA: TGTGCCAGCAGCTTGATGGGGATAGCTAATGAAAAACTGTTTTTT.

V gene TRBV5-1 combines with J gene TRBJ2-1, with 8 bases that match TRBD2. This CDR3 contains 15 residues. J lost 3 bases, V lost 0 bases, and 2 bases had no gene match. The germline gives CDR1 SGHRS, CDR2 YFSETQ. CDR3 sequence reads: CASSLVTSGYNEQFF. The CDR3 coding sequence is TGCGCCAGCAGCTTGGTAACTAGCGGCTACAATGAGCAGTTCTTC.

The rearrangement joins TRBV30 to TRBJ1-1, with a weak D call TRBD1 (5 bases). The germline gives CDR1 GTSNPN, CDR2 SVGIG (reference sequence). The germline V and J ends were trimmed by 2 bases and 1 base, with 8 bases remaining between them. The CDR3 is 13 amino acids. CDR3 loop: CAWSPQGNTEAFF. The CDR3 bases are TGTGCCTGGAGTCCCCAGGGGAACACTGAAGCTTTCTTT.

The chain combines TRBV9 with TRBJ1-3; D gene uncertain. The V gene lost 3 bases and the J gene lost 8 bases, with 12 bases spanning the gap. The CDR3 loop spans 13 amino acids. Germline CDR1 reads SGDLS; CDR2 reads YYNGEE. CDR3 sequence reads: CASSADGGDTIYF. For the CDR3, the DNA is TGTGCCAGCAGCGCTGACGGTGGGGACACCATATATTTT.

The chain recombines TRBV28 with TRBJ1-2; 9 bases are a match to TRBD1. Germline V gene data show CDR1 as MDHEN and CDR2 as SYDVKM. The CDR3 has 14 amino acids. V dropped 5 bases and J dropped 6; count of bases not matched to a gene: 7. The CDR3 DNA reads as TGTGCCAGCAGTCCTGGACAGGGGTATCATGGCTACACCTTC. It codes for CASSPGQGYHGYTF.

The chain is built from TRBV19 and TRBJ2-4; D may be TRBD2 (5 bases). Germline CDR1 and CDR2: LNHDA and SQIVND (reference sequence). The CDR3 runs to 14 residues. Trimming pared 4 bases from V and 7 bases from J, leaving 14 bases between. This CDR3 is CASSTGYGGNIQYF. CDR3 nucleotide sequence: TGTGCCAGTAGTACTGGGTACGGCGGGAACATTCAGTACTTC.